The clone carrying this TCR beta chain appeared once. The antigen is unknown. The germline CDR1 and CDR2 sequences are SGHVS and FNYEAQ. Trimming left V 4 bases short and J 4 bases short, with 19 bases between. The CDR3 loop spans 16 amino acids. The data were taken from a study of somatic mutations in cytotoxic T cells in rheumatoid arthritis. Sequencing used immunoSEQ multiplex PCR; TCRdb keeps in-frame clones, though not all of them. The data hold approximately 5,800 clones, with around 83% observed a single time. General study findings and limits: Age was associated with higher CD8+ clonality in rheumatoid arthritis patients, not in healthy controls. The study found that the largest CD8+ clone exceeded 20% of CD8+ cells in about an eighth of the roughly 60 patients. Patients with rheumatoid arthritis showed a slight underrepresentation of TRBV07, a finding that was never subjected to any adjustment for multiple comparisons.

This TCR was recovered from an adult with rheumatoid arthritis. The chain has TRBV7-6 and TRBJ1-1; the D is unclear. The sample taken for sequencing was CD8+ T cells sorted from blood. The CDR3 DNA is TGTGCCAGCAGCTCTCCTCGCGATGGGGTAGGCACTGAAGCTTTCTTT. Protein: CASSSPRDGVGTEAFF.